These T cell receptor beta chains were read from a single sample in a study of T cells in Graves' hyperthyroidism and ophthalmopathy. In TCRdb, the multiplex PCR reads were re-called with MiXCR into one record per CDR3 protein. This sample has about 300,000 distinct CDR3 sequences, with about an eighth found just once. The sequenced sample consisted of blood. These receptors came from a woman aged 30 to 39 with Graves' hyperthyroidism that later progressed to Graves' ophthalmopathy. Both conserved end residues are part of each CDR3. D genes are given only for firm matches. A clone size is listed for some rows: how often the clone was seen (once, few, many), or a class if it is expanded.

CASSYSGGRASAKNIQYF | TGTGCCAGCAGTTACTCGGGCGGGAGGGCCTCGGCCAAAAACATTCAGTACTTC | 18 | TRBD2 | TRBJ2-4 | many | TRBV6-6
CASSLGLGYEQYF | TGTGCCAGCAGCTTAGGGTTGGGGTACGAGCAGTACTTC | 13 | . | TRBJ2-7 | many | TRBV11-2
CASSLEASGRANEQFF | TGTGCCAGCAGCTTAGAGGCTAGCGGGAGGGCCAATGAGCAGTTCTTC | 16 | TRBD2 | TRBJ2-1 | many | TRBV11-2
CASSLNPAGAYNEQFF | TGTGCCAGCAGCTTAAACCCCGCGGGAGCGTATAATGAGCAGTTCTTC | 16 | TRBD2 | TRBJ2-1 | . | TRBV7-8
CASSRYQGTGELFF | TGTGCCAGCAGCCGATATCAGGGGACCGGGGAGCTGTTTTTT | 14 | . | TRBJ2-2 | few | TRBV3-1
CASSHYVVEQYF | TGTGCCAGCAGTCACTACGTGGTCGAGCAGTACTTC | 12 | . | TRBJ2-7 | many | TRBV6-1
CASRPGLGTDTQYF | TGTGCCAGCAGGCCGGGACTGGGCACAGATACGCAGTATTTT | 14 | . | TRBJ2-3 | many | TRBV7-2
CAIGRENGPYEQYF | TGTGCCATCGGAAGGGAGAATGGGCCCTACGAGCAGTACTTC | 14 | . | TRBJ2-7 | many | TRBV27
CASSSDPWPDTQYF | TGTGCCAGCAGCTCCGATCCGTGGCCAGATACGCAGTATTTT | 14 | . | TRBJ2-3 | many | TRBV7-2
CASSLGSVPDTQYF | TGTGCCAGCAGTTTAGGCTCGGTCCCAGATACGCAGTATTTT | 14 | . | TRBJ2-3 | many | TRBV28
CASSGQGFDEQFF | TGTGCCAGCAGTGGACAGGGGTTCGATGAGCAGTTCTTC | 13 | TRBD1 | TRBJ2-1 | many | TRBV2
CSAHGSFYNEQFF | TGCAGTGCTCACGGGAGTTTCTACAATGAGCAGTTCTTC | 13 | . | TRBJ2-1 | many | TRBV20-1
CATSRGTVGGTTGELFF | TGTGCCACCAGCAGAGGTACCGTAGGGGGCACCACCGGGGAGCTGTTTTTT | 17 | TRBD1 | TRBJ2-2 | few | TRBV15
CAWKVGQNTGELFF | TGTGCCTGGAAAGTGGGACAGAACACCGGGGAGCTGTTTTTT | 14 | . | TRBJ2-2 | many | TRBV30
CASSLASGGAFEQYF | TGTGCCAGCAGCTTAGCGTCAGGCGGGGCCTTTGAGCAGTACTTC | 15 | . | TRBJ2-7 | many | TRBV7-2
CASSTGRGQAQYF | TGTGCCAGCAGCACCGGCAGGGGGCAGGCCCAGTACTTC | 13 | TRBD1 | TRBJ2-5 | many | TRBV7-2
CASSHSSGQETQYF | TGTGCCAGCAGCCACTCTAGCGGCCAAGAGACCCAGTACTTC | 14 | TRBD2 | TRBJ2-5 | many | TRBV3-1
CASSSTGTFVADGYTF | TGTGCCAGCAGCTCCACCGGGACTTTCGTGGCGGATGGCTACACCTTC | 16 | . | TRBJ1-2 | many | TRBV7-2
CASRLHGSEQYF | TGCGCCAGCAGACTGCATGGGAGTGAGCAGTATTTT | 12 | . | TRBJ2-3 | many | TRBV5-1
CASSYLQGVPSTDTQYF | TGTGCCAGCAGTTATCTCCAGGGGGTTCCCTCCACAGATACGCAGTATTTT | 17 | TRBD1 | TRBJ2-3 | . | TRBV7-8
CASSRKTSGTNTGELFF | TGTGCCAGCAGCCGAAAGACTAGCGGGACGAACACCGGGGAGCTGTTTTTT | 17 | TRBD2 | TRBJ2-2 | few | TRBV4-2
CASSFARLVSNSYEQYF | TGTGCCAGCAGTTTTGCCCGACTAGTCTCGAACTCCTACGAGCAGTACTTC | 17 | . | TRBJ2-7 | many | TRBV28
CASSRGQYEQFF | TGTGCCAGCTCCCGCGGACAGTATGAGCAGTTCTTC | 12 | . | TRBJ2-1 | once | TRBV18
CASSRGPGAEKLFF | TGTGCCAGCAGCCGCGGCCCTGGGGCTGAAAAACTGTTTTTT | 14 | . | TRBJ1-4 | many | TRBV7-2
CASSLWTTGGNSPLHF | TGTGCCAGCAGTTTATGGACGACTGGGGGTAATTCACCCCTCCACTTT | 16 | . | TRBJ1-6 | few | TRBV27
CATSDPGTVNNEQFF | TGTGCCACCAGTGACCCGGGGACCGTGAACAATGAGCAGTTCTTC | 15 | . | TRBJ2-1 | . | TRBV24-1
CSAFGSGRRSADTQYF | TGCAGTGCTTTCGGCAGCGGGAGACGGAGCGCAGATACGCAGTATTTT | 16 | TRBD2 | TRBJ2-3 | few | TRBV20-1
CSALGGGGEDTQYF | TGCAGTGCCCTCGGGGGGGGAGGGGAAGATACGCAGTATTTT | 14 | TRBD2 | TRBJ2-3 | many | TRBV20-1
CASRSLAGGWGSYEQYF | TGTGCCAGCAGATCTCTAGCGGGAGGGTGGGGGTCCTACGAGCAGTACTTC | 17 | TRBD2 | TRBJ2-7 | few | TRBV12-3/TRBV12-4
CASRDLGNTEAFF | TGTGCCAGTAGGGACCTAGGGAACACTGAAGCTTTCTTT | 13 | . | TRBJ1-1 | many | TRBV19
CASGIRGAVNEQFF | TGTGCCAGCGGCATACGAGGGGCGGTCAATGAGCAGTTCTTC | 14 | . | TRBJ2-1 | . | TRBV25-1
CATGLAGDTGELFF | TGTGCCACCGGACTAGCGGGAGACACCGGGGAGCTGTTTTTT | 14 | TRBD2 | TRBJ2-2 | many | TRBV10-3
CASSVDLAGLTDTQYF | TGTGCCAGCAGCGTAGATCTAGCGGGCCTCACAGATACGCAGTATTTT | 16 | TRBD2 | TRBJ2-3 | few | TRBV9
CASSQLTRGYGYTF | TGTGCCAGCAGCCAGCTCACGCGGGGCTATGGCTACACCTTC | 14 | . | TRBJ1-2 | many | TRBV3-1
CASSHLTGPEEAFF | TGTGCCAGCAGCCACTTGACAGGCCCTGAGGAAGCTTTCTTT | 14 | . | TRBJ1-1 | . | TRBV16
CSARGGLAGVHEQYF | TGCAGTGCTAGGGGTGGACTAGCGGGAGTCCACGAGCAGTACTTC | 15 | TRBD2 | TRBJ2-7 | . | TRBV20-1
CASSSPGLADYEQYF | TGTGCCAGCAGCTCACCGGGACTAGCGGACTACGAGCAGTACTTC | 15 | TRBD2 | TRBJ2-7 | many | TRBV7-9
CASRRDRQETQYF | TGTGCCAGCAGGCGGGACCGCCAAGAGACCCAGTACTTC | 13 | . | TRBJ2-5 | many | TRBV12-3/TRBV12-4
CASSFQKSEQFF | TGTGCCAGCAGCTTTCAGAAAAGTGAGCAGTTCTTC | 12 | . | TRBJ2-1 | . | TRBV5-5
CSANGPDKPEAFF | TGCAGCGCAAATGGACCGGACAAACCTGAAGCTTTCTTT | 13 | . | TRBJ1-1 | many | TRBV29-1
CASSLGASGSPGWETQYF | TGTGCCAGCAGCTTAGGGGCTAGCGGGAGCCCCGGATGGGAGACCCAGTACTTC | 18 | TRBD2 | TRBJ2-5 | many | TRBV7-2
CASSVSFEQFF | TGTGCCAGCAGTGTGTCGTTCGAGCAGTTCTTC | 11 | . | TRBJ2-1 | many | TRBV6-1
CASSQLGDRGLGLGYNEQFF | TGCGCCAGCAGCCAACTAGGGGACAGGGGACTGGGACTAGGGTACAATGAGCAGTTCTTC | 20 | TRBD1 | TRBJ2-1 | many | TRBV4-1
CSARPRQGSGTEAFF | TGCAGTGCTAGGCCTCGACAGGGGTCGGGCACTGAAGCTTTCTTT | 15 | TRBD1 | TRBJ1-1 | many | TRBV20-1
CSVDVSGTGGNEQFF | TGCAGCGTCGACGTTTCCGGGACAGGGGGCAATGAGCAGTTCTTC | 15 | TRBD1 | TRBJ2-1 | . | TRBV29-1